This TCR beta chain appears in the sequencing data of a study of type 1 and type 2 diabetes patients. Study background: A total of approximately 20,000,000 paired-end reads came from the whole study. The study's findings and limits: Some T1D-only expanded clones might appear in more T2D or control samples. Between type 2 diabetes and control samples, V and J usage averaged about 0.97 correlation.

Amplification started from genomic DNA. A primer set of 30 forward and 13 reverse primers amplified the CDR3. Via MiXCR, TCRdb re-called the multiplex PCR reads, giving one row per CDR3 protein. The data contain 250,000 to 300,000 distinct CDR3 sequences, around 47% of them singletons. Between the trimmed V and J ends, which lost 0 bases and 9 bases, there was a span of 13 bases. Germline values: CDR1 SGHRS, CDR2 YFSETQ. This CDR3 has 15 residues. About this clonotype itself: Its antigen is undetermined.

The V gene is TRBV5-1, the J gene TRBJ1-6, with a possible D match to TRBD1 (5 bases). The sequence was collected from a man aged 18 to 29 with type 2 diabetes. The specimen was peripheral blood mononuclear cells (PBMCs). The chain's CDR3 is CASSLARGGTSPLHF. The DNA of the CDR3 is TGCGCCAGCAGCTTGGCGAGGGGAGGAACTTCACCCCTCCACTTT.